The 19 T cell receptor beta chains below were found in one sample sequenced in a study of T cell repertoires in cytomegalovirus infection. MiXCR, run by TCRdb on the reads, gives a single entry per CDR3 protein. The sample has some 390,000 distinct CDR3 sequences; 15% to 20% are singletons. Sequencing was carried out using PBMCs. The receptor set was obtained from a human donor in good health (CMV status not recorded). Some clones in this sample may be carry-over from other donors' samples.

V gene TRBV7-9 combines with J gene TRBJ2-1; 8 bases fit TRBD2. Germline V lookup: CDR1 SEHNR, CDR2 FQNEAQ (reference sequence). The CDR3 spans 14 residues. The V gene end was trimmed by 6 bases and the J gene end by 5 bases; junction bases not matched to a gene: 6. The CDR3 DNA follows: TGTGCCAGCAGAAGAGCGGGGGAGGACAATGAGCAGTTCTTC. Its translation is CASRRAGEDNEQFF. Looking up the rest from reference TRBV7-9 and TRBJ2-1 gives the full variable domain: DTGVSQNPRHKITKRGQNVTFRCDPISEHNRLYWYRQTLGQGPEFLTYFQNEAQLEKSRLLSDRFSAERPKGSFSTLEIQRTEQGDSAMYLCASRRAGEDNEQFFGPGTRLTVL.

This clonotype was detected a few times. The CDR3 protein is CASSPRGFQETQYF. CDR3 DNA: TGTGCCAGCAGCCCTCGGGGGTTCCAAGAGACCCAGTACTTC. V usage is TRBV6-5 and J usage is TRBJ2-5, with a tentative D call TRBD2 (6 bases). The CDR3 spans 14 residues. Germline loops: CDR1 MNHEY, CDR2 SVGAGI. The V gene lost 6 bases and the J gene lost 1 base, with 12 bases spanning the gap.

A few counts support this clonotype. The rearrangement joins TRBV4-3 to TRBJ2-2, with D tentatively TRBD1 or TRBD2 (6 bases each). There are 13 residues in the CDR3. The V end lost 5 bases, the J end lost 6 bases, and 10 bases lay between the germline ends. Per the germline V gene, CDR1 is LGHNA and CDR2 is YSLEER. The CDR3: CASSGGPAGELFF. In nucleotides, the CDR3 is TGCGCCAGCAGCGGGGGGCCCGCCGGGGAGCTGTTTTTT.

The V and J genes are TRBV29-1 and TRBJ2-3; 9 nucleotides agree with TRBD1. Germline V CDR1 and CDR2: SQVTM, ANQGSEA. The CDR3 extends over 20 amino acids. V trimming: 1 base; J trimming: 2 bases; junction bases outside the gene matches: 19. The CDR3 reads CSVEGRLAPGTGTITDTQYF. CDR3 DNA: TGCAGCGTTGAAGGTCGGCTCGCCCCCGGGACAGGGACCATCACAGATACGCAGTATTTT.

CDR3 residues: CSARAGTGGIGELFF. The CDR3 nucleotides are TGCAGTGCTAGAGCCGGGACAGGGGGCATCGGGGAGCTGTTTTTT. The chain couples TRBV20-1 to TRBJ2-2; 12 bases map to TRBD1. There are 15 residues in the CDR3. Germline V gives CDR1 DFQATT, CDR2 SNEGSKA (reference sequence). V lost 1 base and J lost 7; bases outside the gene matches: 4.

This clonotype was recorded at least ten times. The rearrangement joins TRBV6-1 to TRBJ2-7; 8 bases map to TRBD2. Germline loops: CDR1 MNHNS, CDR2 SASEGT. V was pared by 5 bases and J by 3 bases, with 6 bases of the junction left unmatched. The CDR3 contains 14 residues. This CDR3 is CASSRGAGGYEQYF. The CDR3 DNA is TGTGCCAGCAGTCGTGGTGCGGGGGGCTACGAGCAGTACTTC.

The genes are TRBV7-8 and TRBJ2-3; 7 nucleotides align to TRBD2. Germline assignment: CDR1 SGHVS and CDR2 FQNEAQ. Trimming cost V 5 bases and J 6 bases; bases outside gene matches: 2. This CDR3 contains 12 residues. The CDR3 sequence is CASSNGRDTQYF. The CDR3 coding sequence is TGTGCCAGCAGCAACGGGAGGGATACGCAGTATTTT. Using reference TRBV7-8 and TRBJ2-3 for the parts outside the CDR3, the full variable domain is GAGVSQSPRYKVAKRGQDVALRCDPISGHVSLFWYQQALGQGPEFLTYFQNEAQLDKSGLPSDRFFAERPEGSVSTLKIQRTQQEDSAVYLCASSNGRDTQYFGPGTRLTVL.

J is TRBJ2-2 and V is TRBV15; D is perhaps TRBD1 (5 bases). In germline, CDR1 is LNHNV, CDR2 YYDKDF (reference sequence). The CDR3 totals 16 residues. With 6 bases removed from V and 0 bases from J, the gap between germline ends came to 14 bases. This chain's CDR3 is CATRNLGASNTGELFF. Here the CDR3 DNA reads TGTGCCACCAGGAACCTAGGGGCCTCGAACACCGGGGAGCTGTTTTTT.

This clonotype was recorded at least ten times. The rearrangement uses TRBV7-2 and TRBJ2-1; no reliable D call. The CDR3 is 13 amino acids. V shed 2 bases and J shed 5 bases, with 7 bases lying between them. Germline loops: CDR1 SGHTA, CDR2 FQGNSA. This CDR3 is CASSLTRDNEQFF. DNA for the CDR3: TGTGCCAGCAGCTTAACCCGGGACAATGAGCAGTTCTTC.

This clonotype was picked up a small number of times. The chain employs TRBV4-1 and TRBJ1-1; D not resolved. The CDR3 spans 14 residues. V was shortened by 7 bases and J by 5 bases, with 17 bases between the two germline ends. Germline lookup yields CDR1 MGHRA and CDR2 YSYEKL. This chain's CDR3 is CASTPKAVRTEAFF. CDR3 nucleotide sequence: TGCGCCAGCACCCCAAAGGCCGTTAGGACTGAAGCTTTCTTT.

This clonotype has more than one count but fewer than ten. This chain connects TRBV20-1 to TRBJ2-1; 10 nucleotides match TRBD2. This CDR3 has 14 amino acids. Germline CDR1 and CDR2: DFQATT and SNEGSKA (reference sequence). J lost 8 bases, V lost 5 bases, and 9 bases had no gene match. The CDR3 bases are TGCAGTGCTGGTGCTAGCGGGAGTATCCATGAGCAGTTCTTC. Protein sequence: CSAGASGSIHEQFF.

This rearrangement joins TRBV7-6 to TRBJ2-1, with D possibly being TRBD1 or TRBD2 (6 bases each). V was trimmed by 1 base and J by 7 bases, leaving 11 bases between them. The germline V gene has CDR1 SGHVS and CDR2 FNYEAQ. The CDR3 spans 14 residues. CDR3 coding DNA: TGTGCCAGCAGCTTAGACGGGGGCGGAAATGAGCAGTTCTTC. Protein product: CASSLDGGGNEQFF.

The CDR3 DNA reads TGCAGCGTTCGGGCCCCGGAAGATACGCAGTATTTT. Protein product: CSVRAPEDTQYF. This chain connects TRBV29-1 to TRBJ2-3; D is ambiguous. Germline CDR1 is SQVTM and CDR2 is ANQGSEA. Between the trimmed V and J ends, which lost 5 bases and 5 bases, there was a span of 11 bases. CDR3 size: 12 residues.

A remark on this clonotype: The missing conserved phenylalanine or tryptophan at the end of this CDR3 makes a read error likely. This chain uses TRBV11-2 with TRBJ1-5, with unresolved D. The germline V gene encodes CDR1 SGHAT and CDR2 FQNNGV. The germline V and J ends were trimmed by 2 bases and 3 bases, with 11 bases remaining between them. The CDR3 has 15 amino acids. DNA of the CDR3: TGTGCCAGCAGCTTAATCCATGGGCCCAATCAGCCCCAGCATTTG. Its translation is CASSLIHGPNQPQHL.

CDR3: CSARELTGLKGEAFF. CDR3 sequence (DNA): TGCAGTGCTAGAGAGCTGACAGGACTAAAGGGTGAAGCTTTCTTT. The chain uses TRBV20-1 and TRBJ1-1, with a possible D match to TRBD1 (6 bases). Germline CDR1 is DFQATT and CDR2 is SNEGSKA (reference sequence). The CDR3 is made up of 15 amino acids. The V and J ends lost 0 bases and 7 bases respectively, with 18 bases between them.

This clonotype was detected a few times. The gene calls are TRBV7-7 and TRBJ2-1; perhaps TRBD2 as D (6 bases). Germline V CDR1 and CDR2: SSHAT, FNYEAQ (reference sequence). Trimming pared 6 bases from V and 8 bases from J, leaving 17 bases between. The CDR3 covers 14 residues. The CDR3 sequence: CASSPGRGKDEQFF. The DNA for the CDR3 is TGTGCCAGCAGTCCAGGGCGGGGTAAGGATGAGCAGTTCTTC.

This clonotype was counted between two and nine times. This may come from a read error, since a much larger clone is one base off. The V and J genes are TRBV7-2 and TRBJ2-3; 10 bases fit TRBD2. V lost 7 bases to trimming and J lost 4 bases; unmatched junction nucleotides: 11. CDR1 and CDR2 from the germline V gene are SGHTA and FQGNSA. This CDR3 has 16 amino acids. The CDR3 DNA reads TGTGCCAGCAACTCCAAAGCGGGGGGGGGTTCAGATACGCAGTATTTT. This codes for CASNSKAGGGSDTQYF.

A note on this clonotype: A read error may explain this, as a much larger clone is one base away. Without the conserved terminal phenylalanine or tryptophan, this CDR3 likely stems from a read error. The chain uses TRBV7-8 and TRBJ2-1, with unresolved D. Germline V gene sequence: CDR1 SGHVS, CDR2 FQNEAQ. The ends were cut back, 3 bases at V and 11 bases at J, with 11 bases in the middle. The CDR3 spans 12 residues. The CDR3 sequence is CASSFLTEKQFI. The CDR3, as DNA: TGTGCCAGCAGCTTTTTAACAGAAAAGCAGTTCATC.

The chain recombines TRBV2 with TRBJ2-1, with D maybe TRBD2 (6 bases). The CDR3 totals 14 residues. Trimming removed 7 bases from V and 6 bases from J, with 16 bases in between. The germline V gene encodes CDR1 SNHLY and CDR2 FYNNEI. The CDR3 loop is CASTMGLKVNEQFF. DNA of the CDR3: TGTGCCAGCACAATGGGACTCAAAGTCAATGAGCAGTTCTTC.